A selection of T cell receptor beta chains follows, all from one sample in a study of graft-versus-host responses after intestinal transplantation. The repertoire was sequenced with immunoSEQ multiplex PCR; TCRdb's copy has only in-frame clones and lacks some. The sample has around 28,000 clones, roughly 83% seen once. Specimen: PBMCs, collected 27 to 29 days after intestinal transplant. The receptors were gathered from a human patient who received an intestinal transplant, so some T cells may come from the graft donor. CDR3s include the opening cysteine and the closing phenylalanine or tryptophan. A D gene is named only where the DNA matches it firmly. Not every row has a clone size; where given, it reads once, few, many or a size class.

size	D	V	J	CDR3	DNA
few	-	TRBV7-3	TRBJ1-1	CASSVTLNTEAFF	TGTGCCAGCAGCGTAACATTGAACACTGAAGCTTTCTTT
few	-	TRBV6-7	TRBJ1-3	CASSYSIAGRTGNTIYF	TGTGCCAGCAGTTACTCGATAGCAGGGAGGACTGGAAACACCATATATTTT
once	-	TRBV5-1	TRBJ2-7	CASSWKPDRLSYEQYF	TGCGCCAGCAGCTGGAAACCGGACAGACTATCCTACGAGCAGTACTTC
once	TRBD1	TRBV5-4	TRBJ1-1	CASSLAPTGMNTEAFF	TGTGCCAGCAGCTTGGCCCCGACAGGGATGAACACTGAAGCTTTCTTT
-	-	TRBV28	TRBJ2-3	CASSLTGTPATDTQYF	TGTGCCAGCAGTTTAACCGGGACTCCAGCCACAGATACGCAGTATTTT
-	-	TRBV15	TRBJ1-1	CATSREPVNTEAFF	TGTGCCACCAGCAGAGAACCGGTGAACACTGAAGCTTTCTTT
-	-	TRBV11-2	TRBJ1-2	CASQEGNRDYGYTF	TGTGCCAGTCAGGAGGGGAACAGGGACTATGGCTACACCTTC
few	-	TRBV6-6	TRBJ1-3	CASSNRGGISGNTIYF	TGTGCCAGCAGTAACAGAGGAGGGATCTCTGGAAACACCATATATTTT
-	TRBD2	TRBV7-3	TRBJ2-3	CASSLYSGGPSDTQYF	TGTGCCAGCAGCTTATACTCGGGAGGCCCCTCAGATACGCAGTATTTT
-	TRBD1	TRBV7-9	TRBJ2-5	CASSLRTGGQETQYF	TGTGCCAGCAGCTTACGGACAGGGGGCCAAGAGACCCAGTACTTC
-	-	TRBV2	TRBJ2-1	CASWIGISYNEQFF	TGTGCCAGCTGGATTGGGATATCCTACAATGAGCAGTTCTTC
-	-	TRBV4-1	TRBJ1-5	CASSQVTGSNQPQHF	TGCGCCAGCAGCCAAGTTACAGGGAGTAATCAGCCCCAGCATTTT
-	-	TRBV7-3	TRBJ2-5	CASSLARAAQETQYF	TGTGCCAGCAGCTTGGCCAGGGCCGCCCAAGAGACCCAGTACTTC
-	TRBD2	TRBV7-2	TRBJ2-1	CASSLEVLAGGYNEQFF	TGTGCCAGCAGCTTAGAGGTACTAGCGGGGGGTTACAATGAGCAGTTCTTC
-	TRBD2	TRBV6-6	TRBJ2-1	CASSSLGTSNNEQFF	TGTGCCAGCAGCAGCCTCGGGACTAGCAACAATGAGCAGTTCTTC
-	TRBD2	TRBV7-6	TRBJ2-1	CASSFLAGGANEQFF	TGTGCCAGCAGCTTTTTAGCGGGAGGCGCGAATGAGCAGTTCTTC
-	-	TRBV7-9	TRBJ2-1	CASSRIPGEFNEQFF	TGTGCCAGCAGTCGAATACCAGGGGAATTCAATGAGCAGTTCTTC
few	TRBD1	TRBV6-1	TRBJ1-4	CASSQQGPNEKLFF	TGTGCCAGCAGTCAACAGGGGCCAAATGAAAAACTGTTTTTT
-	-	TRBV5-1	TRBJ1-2	CASSLAQGGYNYGYTF	TGCGCCAGCAGCTTGGCTCAGGGAGGGTATAACTATGGCTACACCTTC
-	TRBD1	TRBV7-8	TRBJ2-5	CASSEETGAGETQYF	TGTGCCAGCAGCGAGGAGACAGGGGCGGGGGAGACCCAGTACTTC
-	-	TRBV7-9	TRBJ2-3	CASSLELGGTDTQYF	TGTGCCAGCAGCTTAGAGCTAGGCGGCACAGATACGCAGTATTTT
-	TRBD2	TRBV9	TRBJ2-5	CASSPGLTEETQYF	TGTGCCAGCAGCCCGGGACTAACCGAAGAGACCCAGTACTTC
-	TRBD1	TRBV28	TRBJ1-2	CASSFGQGAYGYTF	TGTGCCAGCAGTTTCGGGCAGGGGGCCTATGGCTACACCTTC
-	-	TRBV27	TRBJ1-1	CASSNLGVNTEAFF	TGTGCCAGCTCAAACCTCGGTGTGAACACTGAAGCTTTCTTT
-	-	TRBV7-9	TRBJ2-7	CASSLAWGFYEQYF	TGTGCCAGCAGCTTAGCGTGGGGTTTCTACGAGCAGTACTTC
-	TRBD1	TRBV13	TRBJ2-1	CASSTDRVGDNEQFF	TGTGCCAGCAGCACAGACAGGGTAGGAGACAATGAGCAGTTCTTC
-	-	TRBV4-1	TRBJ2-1	CASSQPPDGGPKFF	TGCGCCAGCAGCCAACCCCCCGACGGCGGCCCGAAGTTCTTC
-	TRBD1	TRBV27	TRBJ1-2	CASSLTGGFYGYTF	TGTGCCAGCAGTTTAACAGGGGGATTCTATGGCTACACCTTC
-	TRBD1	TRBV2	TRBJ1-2	CASSPDRDYGYTF	TGTGCCAGCAGCCCCGACAGGGACTATGGCTACACCTTC
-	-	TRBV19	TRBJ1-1	CASSREPTCALF	TGTGCCAGTAGTAGGGAGCCTACGTGTGCTCTCTTT
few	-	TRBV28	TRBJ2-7	CASSWGEAYEQYF	TGTGCCAGCAGTTGGGGGGAGGCCTACGAGCAGTACTTC
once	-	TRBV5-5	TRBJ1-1	CASSHSEQGFTEAFF	TGTGCCAGCAGTCACTCTGAGCAGGGGTTCACTGAAGCTTTCTTT
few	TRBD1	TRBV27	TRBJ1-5	CASSTTGFGNQPQHF	TGTGCCAGCAGTACGACAGGGTTCGGCAATCAGCCCCAGCATTTT
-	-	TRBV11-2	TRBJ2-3	CASSQWRSYTQYF	TGTGCCAGCAGCCAATGGAGGAGCTATACGCAGTATTTT
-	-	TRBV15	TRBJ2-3	CATSRELRERSDTQYF	TGTGCCACCAGCAGAGAATTGAGGGAGAGATCAGATACGCAGTATTTT
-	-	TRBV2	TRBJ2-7	CASSRQGGQVYEQYF	TGTGCCAGCTCCCGCCAGGGGGGGCAAGTCTACGAGCAGTACTTC
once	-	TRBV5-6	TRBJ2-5	CASSSDIPTTETQYF	TGTGCCAGCAGCTCGGATATTCCGACTACGGAGACCCAGTACTTC
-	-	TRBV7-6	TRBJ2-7	CASSQTPGFAYEQYF	TGTGCCAGCAGTCAGACCCCAGGTTTCGCCTACGAGCAGTACTTC
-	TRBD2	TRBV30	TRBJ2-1	CAWSAIRTSGYNEQFF	TGTGCCTGGAGTGCAATACGGACTAGCGGCTACAATGAGCAGTTCTTC
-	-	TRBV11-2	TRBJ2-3	CASSSQLADTQYF	TGTGCCAGCAGCTCCCAACTAGCAGATACGCAGTATTTT
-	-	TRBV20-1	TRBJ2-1	CSVAKFDEQFF	TGCAGTGTGGCCAAGTTCGATGAGCAGTTCTTC
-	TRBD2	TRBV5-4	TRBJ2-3	CASSSPSGGAGTQYF	TGTGCCAGCAGCTCCCCTAGCGGGGGGGCTGGTACGCAGTATTTT
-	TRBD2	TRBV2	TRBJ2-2	CASTQTSGRTGELFF	TGTGCCAGCACCCAGACTAGCGGGAGAACGGGGGAGCTGTTTTTT
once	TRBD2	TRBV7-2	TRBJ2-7	CASSSDKVASGGYEQYF	TGTGCCAGCAGCTCAGATAAGGTGGCTAGCGGGGGCTACGAGCAGTACTTC
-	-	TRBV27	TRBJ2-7	CASSPFGGSTYEQYF	TGTGCCAGCAGTCCCTTCGGAGGATCCACCTACGAGCAGTACTTC
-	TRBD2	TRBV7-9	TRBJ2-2	CASSLKAGGTGELFF	TGTGCCAGCAGCTTAAAAGCGGGAGGCACCGGGGAGCTGTTTTTT
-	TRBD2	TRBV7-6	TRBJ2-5	CASSFRLAGSQETQYF	TGTGCCAGCAGCTTCCGACTAGCGGGGTCCCAAGAGACCCAGTACTTC
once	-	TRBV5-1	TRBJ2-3	CASSLQGTDTQYF	TGCGCCAGCAGCTTACAGGGCACAGATACGCAGTATTTT
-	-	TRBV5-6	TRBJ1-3	CASSSRQLSSGNTIYF	TGTGCCAGCAGCAGCCGACAGTTGAGCTCTGGAAACACCATATATTTT
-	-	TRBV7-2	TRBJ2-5	CASSPTVRGVETQYF	TGTGCCAGCAGCCCGACGGTTAGGGGAGTGGAGACCCAGTACTTC